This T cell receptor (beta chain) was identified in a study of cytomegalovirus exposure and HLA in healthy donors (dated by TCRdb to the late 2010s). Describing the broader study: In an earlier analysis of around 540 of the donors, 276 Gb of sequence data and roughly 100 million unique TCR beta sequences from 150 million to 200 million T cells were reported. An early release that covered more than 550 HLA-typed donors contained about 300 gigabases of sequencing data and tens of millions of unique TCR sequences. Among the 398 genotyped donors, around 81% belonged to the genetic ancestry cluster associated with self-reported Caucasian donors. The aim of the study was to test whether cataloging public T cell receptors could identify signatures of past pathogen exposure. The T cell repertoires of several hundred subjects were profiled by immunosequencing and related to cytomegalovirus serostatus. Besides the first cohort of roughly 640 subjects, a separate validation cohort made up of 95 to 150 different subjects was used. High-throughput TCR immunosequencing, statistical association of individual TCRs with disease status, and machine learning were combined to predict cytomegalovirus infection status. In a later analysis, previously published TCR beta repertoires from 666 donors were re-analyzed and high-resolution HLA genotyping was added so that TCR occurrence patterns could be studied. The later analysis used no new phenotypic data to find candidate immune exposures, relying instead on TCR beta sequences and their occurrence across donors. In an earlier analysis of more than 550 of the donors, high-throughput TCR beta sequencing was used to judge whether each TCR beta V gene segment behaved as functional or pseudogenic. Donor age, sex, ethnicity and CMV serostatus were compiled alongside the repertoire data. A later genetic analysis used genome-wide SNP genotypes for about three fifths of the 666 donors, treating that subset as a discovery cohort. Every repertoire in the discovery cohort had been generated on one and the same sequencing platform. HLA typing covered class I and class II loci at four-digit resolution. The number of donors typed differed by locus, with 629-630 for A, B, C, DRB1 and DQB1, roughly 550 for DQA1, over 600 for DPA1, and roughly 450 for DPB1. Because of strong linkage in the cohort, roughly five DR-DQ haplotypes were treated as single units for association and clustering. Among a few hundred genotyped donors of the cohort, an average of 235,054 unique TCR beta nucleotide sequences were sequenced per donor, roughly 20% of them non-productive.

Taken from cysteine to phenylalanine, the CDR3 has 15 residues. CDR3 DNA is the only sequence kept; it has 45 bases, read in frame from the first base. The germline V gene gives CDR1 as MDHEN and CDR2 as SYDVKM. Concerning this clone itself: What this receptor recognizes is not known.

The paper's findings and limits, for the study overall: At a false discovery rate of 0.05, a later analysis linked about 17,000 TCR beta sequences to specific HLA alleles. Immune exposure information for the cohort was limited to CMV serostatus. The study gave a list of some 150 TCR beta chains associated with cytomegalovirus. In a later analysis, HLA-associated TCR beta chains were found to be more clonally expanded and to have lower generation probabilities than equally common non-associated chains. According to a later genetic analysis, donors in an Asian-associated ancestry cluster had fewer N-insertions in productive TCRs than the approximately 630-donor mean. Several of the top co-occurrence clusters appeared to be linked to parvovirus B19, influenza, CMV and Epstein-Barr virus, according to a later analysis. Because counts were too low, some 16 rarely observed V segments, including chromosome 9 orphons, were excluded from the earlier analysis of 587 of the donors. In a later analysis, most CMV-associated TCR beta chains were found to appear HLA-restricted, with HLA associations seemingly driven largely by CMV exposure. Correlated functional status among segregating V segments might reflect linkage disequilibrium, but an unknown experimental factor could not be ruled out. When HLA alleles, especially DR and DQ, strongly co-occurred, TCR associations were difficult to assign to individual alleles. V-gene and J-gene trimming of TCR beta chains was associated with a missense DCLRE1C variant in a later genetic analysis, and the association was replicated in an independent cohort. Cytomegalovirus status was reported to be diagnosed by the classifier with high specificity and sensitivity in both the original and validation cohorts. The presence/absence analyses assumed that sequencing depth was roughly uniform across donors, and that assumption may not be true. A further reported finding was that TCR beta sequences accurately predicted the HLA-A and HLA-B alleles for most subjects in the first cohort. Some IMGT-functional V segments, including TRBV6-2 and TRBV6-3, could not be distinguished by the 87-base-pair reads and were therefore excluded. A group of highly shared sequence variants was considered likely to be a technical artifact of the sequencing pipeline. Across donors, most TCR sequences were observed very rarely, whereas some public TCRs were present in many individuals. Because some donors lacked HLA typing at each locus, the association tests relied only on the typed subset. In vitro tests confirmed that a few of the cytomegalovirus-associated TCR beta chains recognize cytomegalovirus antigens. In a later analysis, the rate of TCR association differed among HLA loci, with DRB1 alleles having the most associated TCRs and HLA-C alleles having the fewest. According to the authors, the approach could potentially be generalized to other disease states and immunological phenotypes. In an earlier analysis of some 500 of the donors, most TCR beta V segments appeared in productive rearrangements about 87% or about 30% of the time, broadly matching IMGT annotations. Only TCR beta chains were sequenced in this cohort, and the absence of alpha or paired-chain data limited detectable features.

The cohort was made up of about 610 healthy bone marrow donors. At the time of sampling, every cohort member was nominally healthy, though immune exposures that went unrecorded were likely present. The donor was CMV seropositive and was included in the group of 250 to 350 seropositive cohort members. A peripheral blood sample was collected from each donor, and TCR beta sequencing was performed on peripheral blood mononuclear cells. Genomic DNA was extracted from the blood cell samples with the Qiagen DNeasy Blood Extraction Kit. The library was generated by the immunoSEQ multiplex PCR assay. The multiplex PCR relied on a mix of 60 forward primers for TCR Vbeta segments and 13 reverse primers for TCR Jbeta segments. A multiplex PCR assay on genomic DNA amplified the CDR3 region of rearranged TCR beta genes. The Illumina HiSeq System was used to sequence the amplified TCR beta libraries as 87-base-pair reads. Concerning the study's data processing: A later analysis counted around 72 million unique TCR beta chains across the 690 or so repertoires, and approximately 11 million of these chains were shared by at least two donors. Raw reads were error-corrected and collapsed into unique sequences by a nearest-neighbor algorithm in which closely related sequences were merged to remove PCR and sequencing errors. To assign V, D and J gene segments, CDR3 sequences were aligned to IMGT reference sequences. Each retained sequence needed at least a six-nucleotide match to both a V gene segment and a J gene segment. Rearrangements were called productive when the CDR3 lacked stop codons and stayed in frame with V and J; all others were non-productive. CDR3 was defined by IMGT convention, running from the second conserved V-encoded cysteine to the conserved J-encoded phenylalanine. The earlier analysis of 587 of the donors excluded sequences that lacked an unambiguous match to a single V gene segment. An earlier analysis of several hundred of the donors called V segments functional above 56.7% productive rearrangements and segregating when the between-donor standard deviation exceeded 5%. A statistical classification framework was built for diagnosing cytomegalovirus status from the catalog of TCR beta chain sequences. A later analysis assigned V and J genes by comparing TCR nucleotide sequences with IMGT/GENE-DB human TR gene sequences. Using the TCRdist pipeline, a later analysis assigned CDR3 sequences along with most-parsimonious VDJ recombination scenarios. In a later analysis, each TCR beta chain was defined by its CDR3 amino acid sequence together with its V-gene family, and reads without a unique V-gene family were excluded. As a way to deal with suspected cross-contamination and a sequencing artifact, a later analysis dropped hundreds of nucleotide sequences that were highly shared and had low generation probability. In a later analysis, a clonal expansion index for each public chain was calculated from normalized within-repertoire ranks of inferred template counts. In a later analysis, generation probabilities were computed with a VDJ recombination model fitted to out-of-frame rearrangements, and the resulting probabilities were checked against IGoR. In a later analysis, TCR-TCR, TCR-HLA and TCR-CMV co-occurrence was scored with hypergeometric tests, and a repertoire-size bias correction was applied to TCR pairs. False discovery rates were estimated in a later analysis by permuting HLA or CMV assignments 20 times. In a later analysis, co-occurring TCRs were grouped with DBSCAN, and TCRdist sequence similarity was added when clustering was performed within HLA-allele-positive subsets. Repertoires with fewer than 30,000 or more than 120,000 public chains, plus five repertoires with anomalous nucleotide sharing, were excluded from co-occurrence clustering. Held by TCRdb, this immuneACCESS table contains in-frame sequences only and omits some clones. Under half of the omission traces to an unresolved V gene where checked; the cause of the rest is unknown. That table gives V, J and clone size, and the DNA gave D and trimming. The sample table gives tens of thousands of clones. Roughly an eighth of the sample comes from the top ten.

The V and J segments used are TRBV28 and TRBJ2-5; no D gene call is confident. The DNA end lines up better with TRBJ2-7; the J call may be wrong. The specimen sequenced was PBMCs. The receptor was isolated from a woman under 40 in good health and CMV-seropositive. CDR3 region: CASSPRLGYRHEQYF. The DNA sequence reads TGTGCCAGCAGTCCCAGGTTGGGCTATCGCCACGAGCAGTACTTC.